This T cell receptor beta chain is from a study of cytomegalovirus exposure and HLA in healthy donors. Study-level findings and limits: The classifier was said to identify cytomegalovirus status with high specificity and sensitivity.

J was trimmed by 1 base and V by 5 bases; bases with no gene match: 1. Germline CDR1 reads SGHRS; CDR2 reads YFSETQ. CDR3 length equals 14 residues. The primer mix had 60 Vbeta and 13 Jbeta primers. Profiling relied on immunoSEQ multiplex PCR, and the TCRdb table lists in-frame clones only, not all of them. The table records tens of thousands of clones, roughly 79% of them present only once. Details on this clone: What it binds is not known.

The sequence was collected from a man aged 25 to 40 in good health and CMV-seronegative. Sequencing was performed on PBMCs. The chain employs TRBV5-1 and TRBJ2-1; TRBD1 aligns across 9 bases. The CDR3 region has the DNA TGCGCCAGCAGTGGACAGGGGTCCTACAATGAGCAGTTCTTC. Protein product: CASSGQGSYNEQFF.